This T cell receptor beta chain was captured in a study of blood T cell repertoires in COVID-19. Study-level information: Material from acute and convalescent COVID-19 was sourced from the United States, Italy and Spain.

Profiling relied on immunoSEQ multiplex PCR, and the TCRdb table lists in-frame clones only, not all of them. The profile shows tens of thousands of clones, more than 75% of them singletons. The ends were cut back, 5 bases at V and 1 base at J, with 14 bases in the middle. Germline lookup yields CDR1 ENHRY and CDR2 SYGVKD. The CDR3 has 15 residues. The receptor was derived from a woman older than 75 with acute or convalescent COVID-19. The rearrangement uses TRBV10-3 and TRBJ1-1; D is unclear. Sequenced material: peripheral blood. The CDR3 DNA reads as TGTGCCATCAGTTCAAGCCAATTAAGGAACACTGAAGCTTTCTTT. Protein sequence: CAISSSQLRNTEAFF.